This TCR beta chain was recovered during a study of blood T cell repertoires in COVID-19. Sequenced by immunoSEQ multiplex PCR; TCRdb stores in-frame clones only, minus some. The sample carries 200,000 to 250,000 clones, around 83% recorded once. CDR3 length: 15 residues. Trimming at V came to 3 bases and at J to 6 bases, leaving 10 bases not matched to a gene. CDR1 is LGHDT and CDR2 is YNNKEL in the germline V gene (reference sequence). Sequenced material: PBMCs or T cells enriched from blood (not recorded which). The rearrangement uses TRBV3-1 (or the pseudogene TRBV3-2) and TRBJ2-7, with 8 bases fitting TRBD2. The clonotype was recovered from a woman aged 40 to 50 with acute COVID-19. The CDR3 loop is CASSHSGRGASEQYF. As DNA, the CDR3 is TGTGCCAGCAGCCACTCAGGGCGGGGGGCGTCCGAGCAGTACTTC.